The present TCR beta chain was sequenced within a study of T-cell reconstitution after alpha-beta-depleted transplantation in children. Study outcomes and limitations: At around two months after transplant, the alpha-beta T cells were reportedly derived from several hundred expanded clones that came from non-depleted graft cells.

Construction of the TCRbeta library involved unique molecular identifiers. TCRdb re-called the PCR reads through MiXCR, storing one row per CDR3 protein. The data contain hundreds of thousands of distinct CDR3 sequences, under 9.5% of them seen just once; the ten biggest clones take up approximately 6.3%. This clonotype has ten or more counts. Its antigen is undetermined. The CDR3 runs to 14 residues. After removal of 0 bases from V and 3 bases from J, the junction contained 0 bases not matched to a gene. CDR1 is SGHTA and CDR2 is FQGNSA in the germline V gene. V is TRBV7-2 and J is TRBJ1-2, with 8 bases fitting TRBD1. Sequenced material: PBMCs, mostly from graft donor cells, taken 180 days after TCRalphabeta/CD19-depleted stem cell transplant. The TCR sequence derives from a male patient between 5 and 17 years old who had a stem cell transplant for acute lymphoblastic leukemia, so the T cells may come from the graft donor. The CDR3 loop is CASSLATGDYGYTF. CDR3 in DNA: TGTGCCAGCAGCTTAGCGACAGGGGACTATGGCTACACCTTC.